This TCR beta chain was captured by sequencing in a study of cytomegalovirus exposure and HLA in healthy donors (dated by TCRdb to about 2017). With respect to the entire study: According to a later analysis, the roughly 130 validation repertoires were produced on the same platform as the 700 or so repertoires of the first cohort. To predict cytomegalovirus infection status, the study brought together high-throughput TCR immunosequencing, statistical association of individual TCRs with disease status, and machine learning. The study aimed to test whether signatures of past pathogen exposure could be identified by cataloging public T cell receptors. Along with the roughly 670-subject first cohort, a separate validation cohort of over a hundred different subjects was used.

In the germline V gene (reference sequence), CDR1 corresponds to GTSNPN and CDR2 to SVGIG. Taken from cysteine to phenylalanine, the CDR3 has 15 residues. Only CDR3 DNA remains: 45 bases, in frame from the first base. Trimming accounts for 3 bases at V and 0 bases at J, while the number of junction bases matched to no gene is 5. The library was built by means of the immunoSEQ multiplex PCR assay. For the original study's pipeline: To diagnose cytomegalovirus status from the catalog of TCR beta chain sequences, a statistical classification framework was built. TCRdb mirrors the immuneACCESS table, restricted to in-frame sequences. Some clones are absent from its copies; in checked studies, under half trace to an unresolved V gene, and the reason for the others is unknown. V and J calls and clone size are those listed in that table; D and trimming were worked out from the DNA. This sample lists roughly 130,000 clones; 70% to 90% were detected once. The ten largest clones capture around 1.4% of the sample.

Study-wide findings and limitations: A total of 164 TCR beta chains were listed by the study as associated with cytomegalovirus. Most TCR sequences were seen in very few donors, while some public TCRs were found in many individuals. The validation cohort had no HLA typing available for a later analysis, so co-occurrence within that cohort was assessed over all 120 or so repertoires. In vitro tests confirmed that a few of the cytomegalovirus-associated TCR beta chains recognize cytomegalovirus antigens. A later analysis found that TCRs clustered in the first cohort also tended to co-occur in the 110 or so validation repertoires, with approximately 94% of cluster scores above 0. The authors suggested that the approach could potentially be generalized to other disease states and immunological phenotypes. The classifier was reported to diagnose cytomegalovirus status with high specificity and sensitivity in both the original cohort and the validation cohort.

Donors formed part of the validation cohort, which comprised 120 subjects and was distinct from the first cohort of 690 or so subjects. Of note for this clone: Its antigen has not been determined. The input lacks base qualities; no much larger clone sits a single base away.

The TCR comes from a woman aged 25-40 years in good health and CMV-seronegative. Sequenced material: PBMCs. This chain joins TRBV30 to TRBJ2-3, and 8 bases in between align with TRBD1. CDR3 loop: CAWSAWTGSTDTQYF. The sequence in DNA is TGTGCCTGGAGCGCATGGACAGGGAGCACAGATACGCAGTATTTT.